This T cell receptor beta chain emerged from a study of blood T cell repertoires in COVID-19. About the study: Spain, Italy and the United States supplied samples that represented acute and convalescent COVID-19. Sample material is recorded as cDNA or gDNA derived from T cells, B-cell-depleted T cells, or PBMCs.

CDR1 and CDR2 (germline): KGHSH, LQKENI. With V trimmed by 8 bases and J by 4 bases, 10 bases remained unmatched. This CDR3 comprises 14 residues. Authors' analysis steps: From reference gene primer amplification, estimates of nucleated cell counts were derived. Generated by immunoSEQ multiplex PCR, the TCRdb table keeps only in-frame clones and is missing some. Clone size and the V and J calls come from that table; the DNA yielded D and trimming. The data contain some 110,000 clones, 60% to 85% of them singletons. The sequenced sample consisted of peripheral blood. The sequence came from a man between 65 and 85 years old with acute or convalescent COVID-19. This chain links TRBV18 with TRBJ1-2, with 7 bases matching TRBD1. The CDR3 DNA reads TGTGCCAGCACAACAGGGGTCGGGGGCTATGGCTACACCTTC. Its translation is CASTTGVGGYGYTF. Filled out from reference TRBV18 and TRBJ1-2, the complete variable domain reads NAGVMQNPRHLVRRRGQEARLRCSPMKGHSHVYWYRQLPEEGLKFMVYLQKENIIDESGMPKERFSAEFPKEGPSILRIQQVVRGDSAAYFCASTTGVGGYGYTFGSGTRLTVV.